This is a list of T cell receptor beta chains from one sample in a study of T-cell reconstitution after alpha-beta-depleted transplantation in children. TCRdb used MiXCR to reprocess the PCR reads, holding one entry per CDR3 protein. The table records 300,000 or so distinct CDR3 sequences, about a quarter of them present only once. Sequencing was performed on PBMCs, mostly from graft donor cells, taken 180 days after TCRalphabeta/CD19-depleted stem cell transplant. Every receptor here comes from a male patient aged 10-17 years who had a stem cell transplant for acute lymphoblastic leukemia, so the T cells may come from the graft donor. CDR3s include the opening cysteine and the closing phenylalanine or tryptophan. D genes are given only for firm matches. Size tells how often a clone was seen (once, few, many) or the class of an expanded clone, and some rows leave it out.

cdr3_nt | cdr3_aa | clone_size | v_call | d_call | j_call
TGTGCCAGCAGTCTCTCTCTCCTAGCGGGAGCCCGGACCCAGTACTTC | CASSLSLLAGARTQYF | many | TRBV12-3/TRBV12-4 | TRBD2 | TRBJ2-5
TGTGCCAGCAGCCACCATGGGGAGTCCCCCTACGAGCAGTACTTC | CASSHHGESPYEQYF | few | TRBV4-2 | . | TRBJ2-7
TGCGCCAGCGCCCTAGCGGGGTTCACAGATACGCAGTATTTT | CASALAGFTDTQYF | few | TRBV10-2 | TRBD2 | TRBJ2-3
TGCAGTGCCCGATCACTAGCGGGATACAATGAGCAGTTCTTC | CSARSLAGYNEQFF | few | TRBV20-1 | TRBD2 | TRBJ2-1
TGTGCCAGCAGCTATGGAATCGGCGAGCAGTACTTC | CASSYGIGEQYF | once | TRBV11-2 | . | TRBJ2-7
TGTGCCAGCAGTTACACGGGACCGAACTACGAGCAGTACTTC | CASSYTGPNYEQYF | . | TRBV6-5 | . | TRBJ2-7
TGTGCCAGCAGCCCGACCAGTTTTCCTTACGAGCAGTACTTC | CASSPTSFPYEQYF | few | TRBV14 | . | TRBJ2-7
TGTGCCAGCAGCAACCTCCATCGGGAAGGTTGGAATGAGCAGTTCTTC | CASSNLHREGWNEQFF | once | TRBV21-1 | . | TRBJ2-1
TGTGCCAGCAGTGACCGACACAGGGGGTTCTACAATGAGCAGTTCTTC | CASSDRHRGFYNEQFF | once | TRBV6-1 | TRBD1 | TRBJ2-1
TGTGCCAGCAGTGAGGTTCGGGTTAAGGGTAGTGAAGCTTTCTTT | CASSEVRVKGSEAFF | . | TRBV6-1 | . | TRBJ1-1
TGTGCCAGCAGCTTAGAGACAGAGAATTCACCCCTCCACTTT | CASSLETENSPLHF | . | TRBV7-9 | . | TRBJ1-6
TGTGCTAGTGGTTTGGTACGACGCGGGAGGGCGAATGAGCAGTTCTTC | CASGLVRRGRANEQFF | . | TRBV12-5 | TRBD2 | TRBJ2-1
TGTGCCAGCAGCTACGGGACAGGGTGGTATAGAGCGGTCAATGAGCAGTTCTTC | CASSYGTGWYRAVNEQFF | few | TRBV6-5 | TRBD1 | TRBJ2-1
TGCAGCGTTGAAGGCGGGACGGGACACACAGATACGCAGTATTTT | CSVEGGTGHTDTQYF | . | TRBV29-1 | . | TRBJ2-3
TGCAGTGCTGCTTCCGGTCTTGTAGCCAAAAACATTCAGTACTTC | CSAASGLVAKNIQYF | few | TRBV20-1 | . | TRBJ2-4
TGTGCCAGCAGTTACTCTTCTAGCGGGTACGAGCAGTACTTC | CASSYSSSGYEQYF | . | TRBV6-5 | TRBD2 | TRBJ2-7
TGCAGTGCTAATACTTACCGGGCCATGAATACGCAGTATTTT | CSANTYRAMNTQYF | . | TRBV20-1 | . | TRBJ2-3
TGTGCCAGCACTCCTCTGACAGGCATGAACACTGAAGCTTTCTTT | CASTPLTGMNTEAFF | . | TRBV27 | . | TRBJ1-1
TGCGCCAGCAGTGAGTCTCTGGAGTCTTCTGGAAACACCATATATTTT | CASSESLESSGNTIYF | . | TRBV10-1 | . | TRBJ1-3
TGTGCCAGCATCCGGGACAGGGGATCCGGCTACACCTTC | CASIRDRGSGYTF | few | TRBV12-3/TRBV12-4 | TRBD1 | TRBJ1-2
TGTGCCAGCAGCGAGGCCGTTAACACCGGGGAGCTGTTTTTT | CASSEAVNTGELFF | . | TRBV7-6 | . | TRBJ2-2
TGTGCCAGTAGTACTAGCGTCAGCACAGATACGCAGTATTTT | CASSTSVSTDTQYF | . | TRBV19 | . | TRBJ2-3
TGCGCCAGCCGGGGGACGGAAGGGAGCTCCTATAATTCACCCCTCCACTTT | CASRGTEGSSYNSPLHF | many | TRBV5-1 | . | TRBJ1-6
TGTGCCAGCAGACGAATCTCGGCAGAGTTTTACGGCTACACCTTC | CASRRISAEFYGYTF | once | TRBV11-2 | . | TRBJ1-2
TGCGCCAGCAGCTTAACGCCAGGGACAGATACGCAGTATTTT | CASSLTPGTDTQYF | few | TRBV5-1 | . | TRBJ2-3
TGCGCCAGCAGCCCGGGACAGGGCCTCTTGGGGGCCAACGTCCTGACTTTC | CASSPGQGLLGANVLTF | . | TRBV10-2 | TRBD1 | TRBJ2-6
TGTGCCAGCTCACAAATGGGCACTGAAGCTTTCTTT | CASSQMGTEAFF | . | TRBV18 | . | TRBJ1-1
TGTGCCAGCAGTCCCCGGAGTCAGCCCCAGCATTTT | CASSPRSQPQHF | . | TRBV12-3/TRBV12-4 | . | TRBJ1-5
TGCGCCAGCAGCCCCGGACTAGCGTTTGAGCAGTACTTC | CASSPGLAFEQYF | . | TRBV5-1 | TRBD2 | TRBJ2-7
TGTGCCTGGGGATCCCTGTCTGGGGCTATGAACACTGAAGCTTTCTTT | CAWGSLSGAMNTEAFF | . | TRBV30 | . | TRBJ1-1
TGCAGTGCTAGAGATGGACGGGAGGGCCCCCAAGAGACCCAGTACTTC | CSARDGREGPQETQYF | few | TRBV20-1 | TRBD2 | TRBJ2-5
TGTGCCAGCAGCCAAGAGGGCAGGGGGCTCGATGGCTACACCTTC | CASSQEGRGLDGYTF | few | TRBV14 | TRBD1 | TRBJ1-2
TGTGCCAGCAGCTTAGATCATCAGGTATCCTACAATGAGCAGTTCTTC | CASSLDHQVSYNEQFF | few | TRBV11-3 | . | TRBJ2-1
TGTGCCAGCCGACTAGTCTACGAGCAGTACTTC | CASRLVYEQYF | few | TRBV7-2 | . | TRBJ2-7
TGTGCCATCAGTGAGGGACAGTCCTACGAGCAGTACTTC | CAISEGQSYEQYF | many | TRBV10-3 | . | TRBJ2-7
TGCGCCAGCAGCTTGGAGGTCGGAGGTGGCACTGAAGCTTTCTTT | CASSLEVGGGTEAFF | . | TRBV5-1 | . | TRBJ1-1
TGTGCCACCAGTGACTCCGGGACTAGCGGAGCCCGTGAGCAGTTCTTC | CATSDSGTSGAREQFF | . | TRBV24-1 | TRBD2 | TRBJ2-1
TGTGCCAGCAGTTTATCGGGACTAGCGGGAGCGACCGGCACAGATACGCAGTATTTT | CASSLSGLAGATGTDTQYF | . | TRBV27 | TRBD2 | TRBJ2-3
TGCGCCAGCAGCTTCATTCTTAGCGACTCCTACGAGCAGTACTTC | CASSFILSDSYEQYF | few | TRBV5-1 | . | TRBJ2-7
TGCGCCAGCACCCCTCCAGGGGGGGTCACTGAAGCTTTCTTT | CASTPPGGVTEAFF | few | TRBV5-1 | TRBD1 | TRBJ1-1
TGTGCCTGGAGTGTAAACAGGCACTACGGCTACACCTTC | CAWSVNRHYGYTF | . | TRBV30 | . | TRBJ1-2
TGCGCCAGCAGCCAAGTGTCAGTAGGCACAGATACGCAGTATTTT | CASSQVSVGTDTQYF | few | TRBV4-1 | . | TRBJ2-3
TGTGCCAGCAGCTTAGCAACCGGTTTCCTAGAGCAGTTCTTC | CASSLATGFLEQFF | few | TRBV7-6 | . | TRBJ2-1
TGCGCCAGCAGCTTGGCCAATGGTAGGGGCTATGGCTACACCTTC | CASSLANGRGYGYTF | . | TRBV5-1 | . | TRBJ1-2
TGTGCCAGCAGTTCATCCCCATGGGGTAGAAACACCATATATTTT | CASSSSPWGRNTIYF | few | TRBV27 | . | TRBJ1-3
TGTGCCACCAGTGATTTGCAGGGTGGTAGCACAGATACGCAGTATTTT | CATSDLQGGSTDTQYF | . | TRBV24-1 | . | TRBJ2-3
TGTGCCAGCAGCCCCTTCCAATCTTGGGGACAGGGGATCTACGAGCAGTACTTC | CASSPFQSWGQGIYEQYF | . | TRBV7-8 | TRBD1 | TRBJ2-7